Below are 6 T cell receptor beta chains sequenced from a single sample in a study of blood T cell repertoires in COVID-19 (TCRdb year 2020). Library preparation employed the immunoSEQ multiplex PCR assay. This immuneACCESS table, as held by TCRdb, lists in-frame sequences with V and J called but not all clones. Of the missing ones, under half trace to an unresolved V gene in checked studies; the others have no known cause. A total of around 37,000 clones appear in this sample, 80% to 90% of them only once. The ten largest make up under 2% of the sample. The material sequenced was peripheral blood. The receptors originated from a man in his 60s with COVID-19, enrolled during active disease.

CDR3 nucleotide sequence: TGTGCCAGCAGCCCCGGAGCGGAGGAACTGTTTTTT. Protein sequence: CASSPGAEELFF. This rearrangement joins TRBV6-5 to TRBJ1-4; the D is unclear. Germline-derived CDR1 and CDR2 are MNHEY and SVGAGI. This CDR3 region has 12 residues. Trimming left V 6 bases short and J 12 bases short, with 14 bases between.

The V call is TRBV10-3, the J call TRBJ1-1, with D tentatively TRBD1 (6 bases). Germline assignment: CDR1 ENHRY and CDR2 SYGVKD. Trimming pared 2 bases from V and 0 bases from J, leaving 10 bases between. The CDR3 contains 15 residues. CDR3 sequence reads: CAISEGQSVNTEAFF. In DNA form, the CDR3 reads TGTGCCATCAGTGAGGGACAGAGTGTGAACACTGAAGCTTTCTTT.

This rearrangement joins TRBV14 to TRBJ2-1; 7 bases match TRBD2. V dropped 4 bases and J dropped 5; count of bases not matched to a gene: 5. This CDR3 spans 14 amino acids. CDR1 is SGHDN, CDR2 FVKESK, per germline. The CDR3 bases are TGTGCCAGCAGCCCCGTAGCGGGTGACAATGAGCAGTTCTTC. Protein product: CASSPVAGDNEQFF.

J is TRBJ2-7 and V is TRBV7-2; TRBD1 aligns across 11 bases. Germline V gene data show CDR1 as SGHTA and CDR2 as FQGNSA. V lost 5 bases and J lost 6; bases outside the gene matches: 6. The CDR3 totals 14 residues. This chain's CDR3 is CASSEGQGVSEQYF. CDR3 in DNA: TGTGCCAGCAGCGAGGGACAGGGGGTGTCCGAGCAGTACTTC. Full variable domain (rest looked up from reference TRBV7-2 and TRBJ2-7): GAGVSQSPSNKVTEKGKDVELRCDPISGHTALYWYRQSLGQGLEFLIYFQGNSAPDKSGLPSDRFSAERTGGSVSTLTIQRTQQEDSAVYLCASSEGQGVSEQYFGPGTRLTVT.

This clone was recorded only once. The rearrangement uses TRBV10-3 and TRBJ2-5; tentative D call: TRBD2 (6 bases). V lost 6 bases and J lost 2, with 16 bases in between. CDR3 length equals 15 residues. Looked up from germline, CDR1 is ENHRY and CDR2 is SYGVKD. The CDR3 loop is CAISRGLEPQETQYF. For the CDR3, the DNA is TGTGCCATCAGCCGGGGACTGGAGCCACAAGAGACCCAGTACTTC.

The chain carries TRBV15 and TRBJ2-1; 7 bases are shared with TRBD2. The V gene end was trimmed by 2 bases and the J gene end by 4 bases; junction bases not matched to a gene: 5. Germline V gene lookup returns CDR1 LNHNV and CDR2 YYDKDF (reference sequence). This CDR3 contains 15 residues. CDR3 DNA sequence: TGTGCCACCAGCAGAAGACTAGCAGCTTACAATGAGCAGTTCTTC. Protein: CATSRRLAAYNEQFF. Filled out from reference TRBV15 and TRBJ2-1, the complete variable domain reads DAMVIQNPRYQVTQFGKPVTLSCSQTLNHNVMYWYQQKSSQAPKLLFHYYDKDFNNEADTPDNFQSRRPNTSFCFLDIRSPGLGDTAMYLCATSRRLAAYNEQFFGPGTRLTVL.